These T cell receptor beta chains were read from a single sample in a study of blood T cell repertoires in COVID-19. The table came from immunoSEQ multiplex PCR; TCRdb's copy has only in-frame clones and leaves some out. The sample records about 110,000 clones, about 85% being singletons. Input material: peripheral blood. These receptors were obtained from a human donor in a cohort sampled during active COVID-19. Each CDR3 is given with its conserved first and last residue. A D gene is named only where the DNA matches it firmly. The size entry is marked missing in some rows and otherwise reads once, few, many or a size class.

TRBV11-2	once	TRBJ2-3	TRBD2	TGTGCCAGCACCCCTAGCGGGAGGGCCGCGGATACGCAGTATTTT	CASTPSGRAADTQYF
TRBV18	-	TRBJ1-1	-	TGTGCCAGCTCACCAACACAGGAGACTGAAGCTTTCTTT	CASSPTQETEAFF
TRBV4-1	-	TRBJ2-7	TRBD2	TGCGCCAGCAGCCAACGGTGGGCAGCGGGAGAGCACGAGCAGTACTTC	CASSQRWAAGEHEQYF
TRBV28	-	TRBJ2-2	TRBD1	TGTGCCAGCAGCCGCCCCGGGACAGCTAACACCGGGGAGCTGTTTTTT	CASSRPGTANTGELFF
TRBV4-3	-	TRBJ1-2	TRBD1	TGCGCCAGCAGCCAAGATCGGGGGACAGCTAACTATGGCTACACCTTC	CASSQDRGTANYGYTF
TRBV19	-	TRBJ2-5	-	TGTGCCAGTAGTTCTGGACATCGAGAGACCCAGTACTTC	CASSSGHRETQYF
TRBV27	-	TRBJ2-7	TRBD1	TGTGCCAGCAGTAGACAGGGGAAGTTGGACGAGCAGTACTTC	CASSRQGKLDEQYF
TRBV27	few	TRBJ1-1	TRBD1	TGTGCCAGCATGGATAGTACGGGACAGGGTAACACTGAAGCTTTCTTT	CASMDSTGQGNTEAFF
TRBV7-8	few	TRBJ2-1	-	TGTGCCAGCAGACCTGGACTATTCGGAGGCAATGAGCAGTTCTTC	CASRPGLFGGNEQFF
TRBV6-5	-	TRBJ2-5	-	TGTGCCAGCAGTTACTCAGGGAGGGAGACCCAGTACTTC	CASSYSGRETQYF
TRBV11-2	-	TRBJ1-5	-	TGTGCCAGCAGCTGGGGCTCGGGCAATCAGCCCCAGCATTTT	CASSWGSGNQPQHF
TRBV7-9	-	TRBJ2-7	TRBD2	TGTGCCAGCGGGCCCCGTGGAGCGGGAGTCGAGCAGTACTTC	CASGPRGAGVEQYF
TRBV5-1	-	TRBJ2-2	TRBD1	TGCGCCAGCAGCTTGGATACAGGGGACACCGGGGAGCTGTTTTTT	CASSLDTGDTGELFF
TRBV19	-	TRBJ1-1	TRBD1	TGTGCCAGTAGTGGACGGACAGGCAACGGTGAAGCTTTCTTT	CASSGRTGNGEAFF
TRBV3-1/TRBV3-2	-	TRBJ1-2	-	TGTGCCAGCACACTAGGGGGACAATCGTCTTTAAGCTACACCTTC	CASTLGGQSSLSYTF
TRBV7-9	-	TRBJ2-5	-	TGTGCCAGCAGAGGCCCCGGGGGGCTGGGAGAGACCCAGTACTTC	CASRGPGGLGETQYF
TRBV6-5	-	TRBJ2-1	TRBD2	TGTGCCAGCAGTACTACCGGGACTAGAATGGATGAGCAGTTCTTC	CASSTTGTRMDEQFF
TRBV28	-	TRBJ1-1	TRBD1	TGTGCCAGCAGTCCCGGGACAGGGGGCAGGGCTGAAGCTTTCTTT	CASSPGTGGRAEAFF
TRBV19	-	TRBJ1-5	TRBD1	TGTGCCAGTAGTATCTTTCTGGGGACAGGTAGGGATCAGCCCCAGCATTTT	CASSIFLGTGRDQPQHF
TRBV6-5	-	TRBJ1-3	-	TGTGCCAGCAGAAGGCAGGGTGGAAACACCATATATTTT	CASRRQGGNTIYF
TRBV7-2	-	TRBJ2-2	-	TGTGCCAGCAGGTCAGGGGCAGCCGGGGAGCTGTTTTTT	CASRSGAAGELFF
TRBV2	few	TRBJ1-5	-	TGTGCCAGCAAACCAGATAGCAATCAGCCCCAGCATTTT	CASKPDSNQPQHF